A selection of T cell receptor beta chains follows, all from one sample in a study of PD-L1 blockade in urothelial cancer. Profiled with immunoSEQ multiplex PCR; TCRdb holds only in-frame clones, not every one. This table has tens of thousands of clones, around four fifths appearing once. The sample in question was PBMCs, obtained around atezolizumab (anti-PD-L1) treatment. The receptors stem from a man between 65 and 85 years old with urothelial cancer. The CDR3 runs from the conserved cysteine through the conserved F or W.

V: TRBV14
CDR3: CASSRYLAGGPGNEQFF

V: TRBV21-1
CDR3: CASSKVGWTRVNEQYF

V: TRBV4-1
CDR3: CASSQRDLETVQYF

V: TRBV19
CDR3: CASKTSGRKDTQYF

V: TRBV28
CDR3: CASSRVHATNEKLFF

V: TRBV6-1
CDR3: CASSEAGGSGGEQFF

V: TRBV14
CDR3: CASSQLISDTQYF

V: TRBV28
CDR3: CASSFSSGRGYEQYF

V: TRBV29-1
CDR3: CSVARTSGSVPDTQYF

V: TRBV21-1
CDR3: CASNRTAPSQPQHF

V: TRBV28
CDR3: CASSFSSYEQYF

V: TRBV2
CDR3: CASRSDSYTYEQYF

V: TRBV12-5
CDR3: CASGFGRTYGYTF

V: TRBV6-5
CDR3: CASRPQTEAYEQYF

V: TRBV7-2
CDR3: CASRLGGTTYEQYF

V: TRBV5-5
CDR3: CASSRRPPTSGGTGDEQFF

V: TRBV28
CDR3: CASSLQLTSGRSDEQFF

V: TRBV5-1
CDR3: CASRGGGGLLYNEQFF

V: TRBV4-3
CDR3: CASSQISRGGGTDTQYF

V: TRBV4-3
CDR3: CASSQEYLRVIRGNEQFF

V: TRBV7-8
CDR3: CASSLVAGGPYEQYF

V: TRBV18
CDR3: CASSPGTVNTEAFF

V: TRBV5-1
CDR3: CAGLAGNGELFF

V: TRBV28
CDR3: CASSLTVMNTEAFF

V: TRBV19
CDR3: CASSPRTGANYGYTF

V: TRBV2
CDR3: CASSRDRGHDQPQHF